Each of the 25 T cell receptor beta chains below was sequenced from the same sample in a study of shared clonotypes between healthy human individuals. Sequencing used immunoSEQ multiplex PCR; TCRdb keeps in-frame clones, though not all of them. The data show about 2.1 million clones, with just over 90% seen just once and around 1.7% held by the top ten. CD45RO negativity and positive selection for CCR7 defined naive CD8 cells, a population that excluded terminally differentiated effector memory CD45RA+ cells. The specimen sequenced was naive CD8+ T cells from PBMCs. These receptor sequences come from a man aged 18 to 30 in good health. Some clones in this sample may be carry-over from other donors' samples.

V usage is TRBV27 and J usage is TRBJ2-1; perhaps TRBD2 as D (6 bases). The V gene lost 7 bases and the J gene lost 0 bases, with 13 bases spanning the gap. CDR1 is MNHEY and CDR2 is SMNVEV in the germline V gene (reference sequence). The CDR3 contains 15 residues. This CDR3 reads CASKLGTASYNEQFF. CDR3 nucleotide sequence: TGTGCCAGCAAACTCGGGACTGCCTCCTACAATGAGCAGTTCTTC.

This clone was observed once. The chain uses TRBV5-1 and TRBJ2-3; 13 nucleotides align to TRBD2. The CDR3 runs 17 residues. Germline lookup yields CDR1 SGHRS and CDR2 YFSETQ. The trim removed 4 bases at V and 2 bases at J, leaving 7 bases unmatched. The CDR3 loop is CASSTAGLAGFTDTQYF. CDR3 nucleotide sequence: TGCGCCAGCAGCACCGCGGGACTAGCGGGGTTCACAGATACGCAGTATTTT.

The chain links TRBV2 to TRBJ1-3; D possibly corresponds to TRBD1 (5 bases). Germline CDR1 and CDR2: SNHLY and FYNNEI. Trimming pared 8 bases from V and 0 bases from J, leaving 17 bases between. The CDR3 has 16 amino acids. As DNA, the CDR3 is TGTGCCAGCTCGGGACTTTCTGATATCTCTGGAAACACCATATATTTT. Translation: CASSGLSDISGNTIYF.

The rearrangement joins TRBV2 to TRBJ2-6, with D possibly matching TRBD2 (6 bases). From germline, CDR1 is SNHLY and CDR2 FYNNEI. Trimming removed 10 bases from V and 2 bases from J, with 12 bases in between. This CDR3 is built from 14 residues. CDR3: CATVAETGANVLTF. CDR3 sequence (DNA): TGTGCCACGGTAGCGGAAACTGGGGCCAACGTCCTGACTTTC.

This chain connects TRBV5-1 to TRBJ2-1; 8 bases match TRBD2. The germline V gene has CDR1 SGHRS and CDR2 YFSETQ. This CDR3 region has 17 residues. V shed 5 bases, J shed 1 base, and the junction held 11 bases outside the gene matches. CDR3 in amino acids: CASRPFSGISSYNEQFF. The CDR3 nucleotides read TGCGCCAGCAGGCCTTTTAGCGGGATTTCTTCCTACAATGAGCAGTTCTTC.

The chain employs TRBV6-1 and TRBJ2-3; no firm D call. CDR1 is MNHNS, CDR2 SASEGT, per germline. Trimming cost V 1 base and J 0 bases, with 11 bases left between them. The CDR3 contains 16 residues. CDR3 in amino acids: CASSEGPHSSTDTQYF. The CDR3 DNA sequence: TGTGCCAGCAGTGAAGGGCCCCACAGTAGCACAGATACGCAGTATTTT.

This CDR3 is CASALAGFLETQYF. The CDR3 region has the DNA TGTGCCAGCGCCCTAGCGGGATTTTTAGAGACCCAGTACTTC. The chain couples TRBV7-9 to TRBJ2-5, with 9 bases that match TRBD2. The germline gives CDR1 SEHNR, CDR2 FQNEAQ (reference sequence). CDR3 length: 14 amino acids. Unmatched junction bases numbered 8, after V lost 8 bases and J lost 4 bases.

This chain links TRBV4-3 with TRBJ2-7; 10 bases map to TRBD2. Unmatched junction bases numbered 4, after V lost 4 bases and J lost 4 bases. This CDR3 region has 14 residues. The germline V gene encodes CDR1 LGHNA and CDR2 YSLEER. The DNA of the CDR3 is TGCGCCAGCAGCCGAAGCGGGAGGGGTTACGAGCAGTACTTC. It yields the protein CASSRSGRGYEQYF.

This chain connects TRBV2 to TRBJ2-7; 10 bases line up with TRBD1. Germline CDR1 is SNHLY and CDR2 is FYNNEI. CDR3 length: 13 residues. Trimming removed 7 bases from V and 5 bases from J; junction bases left unmatched: 5. CDR3 nucleotides: TGTGCCAGCATGGGACAGGGGATAAACGAGCAGTACTTC. It codes for CASMGQGINEQYF.

The chain links TRBV7-9 to TRBJ2-5, with 15 bases that match TRBD2. This CDR3 has 18 residues. Per the germline V gene, CDR1 is SEHNR and CDR2 is FQNEAQ (reference sequence). Germline trimming cut 2 bases from V and 4 bases from J; bases unmatched to any gene: 8. The CDR3: CASSLRGLAGGKGETQYF. The CDR3, as DNA: TGTGCCAGCAGCTTACGTGGACTAGCGGGAGGGAAAGGAGAGACCCAGTACTTC.

V is TRBV7-6 and J is TRBJ2-7; 9 bases map to TRBD1. This CDR3 is 15 amino acids long. Unmatched junction bases numbered 5, after V lost 1 base and J lost 4 bases. Germline values: CDR1 SGHVS, CDR2 FNYEAQ. CDR3 coding DNA: TGTGCCAGCAGCTTAGGGACAGGGGATTCGTACGAGCAGTACTTC. Encoded protein: CASSLGTGDSYEQYF.

The V and J genes are TRBV27 and TRBJ1-2; possible D gene TRBD1, 6 bases. The CDR3 is 13 residues long. The germline V gene encodes CDR1 MNHEY and CDR2 SMNVEV (reference sequence). The V gene lost 3 bases and the J gene lost 7 bases, with 12 bases spanning the gap. DNA for the CDR3: TGTGCCAGCAGTTTTAGGGGAGGGGGTGGCTACACCTTC. This translates into CASSFRGGGGYTF.

The CDR3 DNA follows: TGTGCCAGCAGAATGGGACTAGCGGCCTACAATGAGCAGTTCTTC. As protein: CASRMGLAAYNEQFF. V and J are TRBV28 and TRBJ2-1, with 11 bases fitting TRBD2. CDR1 is MDHEN and CDR2 is SYDVKM in the germline V gene. The junction had 3 bases not matched to a gene; V was cut back by 6 bases and J by 2 bases. The CDR3 runs to 15 residues. The full variable domain, with the rest looked up from reference TRBV28 and TRBJ2-1, is DVKVTQSSRYLVKRTGEKVFLECVQDMDHENMFWYRQDPGLGLRLIYFSYDVKMKEKGDIPEGYSVSREKKERFSLILESASTNQTSMYLCASRMGLAAYNEQFFGPGTRLTVL.

This chain connects TRBV7-2 to TRBJ2-5, with 10 bases fitting TRBD2. The J segment lost 5 bases and the V segment lost 1 base, leaving 10 bases of the junction unmatched. The CDR3 loop spans 17 amino acids. Germline V lookup: CDR1 SGHTA, CDR2 FQGNSA. Written as DNA, the CDR3 is TGTGCCAGCAGCTTAGTGGCTAGCGGGAGAAGGTACGAGACCCAGTACTTC. Its protein product is CASSLVASGRRYETQYF.

The chain carries TRBV4-2 and TRBJ1-6, with 7 bases aligning to TRBD1. Per germline, CDR1 LGHNA and CDR2 YNFKEQ. The CDR3 has 17 amino acids. With 0 bases clipped from V and 7 bases from J, the junction kept 9 bases outside the gene matches. CDR3 protein: CASSQDGPGGLNSPLHF. The CDR3 DNA sequence: TGTGCCAGCAGCCAAGATGGTCCAGGGGGACTAAATTCACCCCTCCACTTT.

The genes are TRBV28 and TRBJ2-7; 9 bases are a match to TRBD2. The CDR3 has 15 amino acids. Germline values: CDR1 MDHEN, CDR2 SYDVKM. After removal of 3 bases from V and 6 bases from J, the junction contained 9 bases not matched to a gene. CDR3 residues: CASSFDSGSPSEQYF. The CDR3 nucleotides are TGTGCCAGCAGTTTTGATAGCGGGAGTCCATCCGAGCAGTACTTC.

V usage is TRBV2 and J usage is TRBJ2-1; maybe TRBD2 (5 bases). Per the germline V gene, CDR1 is SNHLY and CDR2 is FYNNEI. V was trimmed by 2 bases and J by 8 bases, leaving 19 bases between them. The CDR3 extends over 16 amino acids. The CDR3, as DNA: TGTGCCAGCAGTGAATTCGCGCTAGCCGTCGACGATGAGCAGTTCTTC. It translates to CASSEFALAVDDEQFF. The whole variable domain, filled in from reference TRBV2 and TRBJ2-1, reads EPEVTQTPSHQVTQMGQEVILRCVPISNHLYFYWYRQILGQKVEFLVSFYNNEISEKSEIFDDQFSVERPDGSNFTLKIRSTKLEDSAMYFCASSEFALAVDDEQFFGPGTRLTVL.

The rearrangement links TRBV7-9 to TRBJ2-5; no reliable D call. The length of the CDR3 is 14 residues. Trimming left V 5 bases short and J 5 bases short, with 15 bases between. Germline assignment: CDR1 SEHNR and CDR2 FQNEAQ (reference sequence). The DNA for the CDR3 is TGTGCCAGCAGCAGGGTAATGTCTAAGGAGACCCAGTACTTC. It is translated as CASSRVMSKETQYF.

CDR3 in DNA: TGCGCCAGCAGCATTCTTCGTGTAACGACGGGCACAGATACGCAGTATTTT. Translation: CASSILRVTTGTDTQYF. The chain is built from TRBV5-1 and TRBJ2-3; no reliable D call. Trimming took off 4 bases at V and 1 base at J, with 19 bases between the two ends. This CDR3 is built from 17 residues. CDR1 and CDR2 from the germline V gene are SGHRS and YFSETQ.

Of note for this clone: Distinct nucleotide sequences in the sample also encode this CDR3. The rearrangement uses TRBV28 and TRBJ2-1, with D hard to call. The CDR3 totals 14 residues. Germline V lookup: CDR1 MDHEN, CDR2 SYDVKM. V shed 3 bases and J shed 0 bases, with 6 bases lying between them. CDR3 protein: CASSFIGSYNEQFF. CDR3 sequence (DNA): TGTGCCAGCAGTTTTATAGGCTCCTACAATGAGCAGTTCTTC.

This clone has a single count. The same CDR3 is also encoded by other DNA sequences in this sample. The chain combines TRBV28 with TRBJ2-7, with 7 bases lining up with TRBD1. The V gene's germline CDR1 is MDHEN and CDR2 SYDVKM. The CDR3 sequence is 13 residues long. Trimming took 5 bases from V and 2 from J; bases not matched to a gene: 3. The chain's CDR3 is CASSGDRAYEQYF. The CDR3, as DNA: TGTGCCAGCAGTGGGGACAGAGCCTACGAGCAGTACTTC.

The rearrangement joins TRBV28 to TRBJ1-1; D may be TRBD1 (6 bases). Per the germline V gene, CDR1 is MDHEN and CDR2 is SYDVKM. Trimming took 1 base from V and 0 from J, leaving 12 bases between them. The CDR3 extends over 16 amino acids. The CDR3: CASSLLTGYMNTEAFF. As DNA, the CDR3 is TGTGCCAGCAGTTTATTGACAGGATACATGAACACTGAAGCTTTCTTT.

The rearrangement uses TRBV11-2 and TRBJ2-1; the D is unclear. The CDR3 contains 16 residues. V lost 2 bases and J lost 2, with 13 bases in between. Germline CDR1 and CDR2: SGHAT and FQNNGV. The CDR3 region is CASSLFSGATYNEQFF. CDR3 in DNA: TGTGCCAGCAGCTTATTTTCAGGAGCAACCTACAATGAGCAGTTCTTC.

The chain is built from TRBV6-1 and TRBJ1-5, with 9 bases lining up with TRBD1. The CDR3 contains 14 residues. V lost 8 bases to trimming and J lost 3 bases; unmatched junction nucleotides: 5. Germline assignment: CDR1 MNHNS and CDR2 SASEGT. The CDR3 here is CASLDRGNNQPQHF. In DNA form, the CDR3 reads TGTGCCAGCCTCGACAGGGGGAACAATCAGCCCCAGCATTTT.

The chain recombines TRBV4-1 with TRBJ1-2; D is uncertain. The germline V gene has CDR1 MGHRA and CDR2 YSYEKL. The V and J ends lost 0 bases and 8 bases respectively, with 13 bases between them. The length of the CDR3 is 14 residues. CDR3 region: CASSQDPSVWGYTF. CDR3 nucleotide sequence: TGCGCCAGCAGCCAAGATCCCTCCGTTTGGGGCTACACCTTC.